Following are 9 T cell receptor beta chains from one sample sequenced in a study of cytomegalovirus exposure and HLA in healthy donors. Profiled with immunoSEQ multiplex PCR; TCRdb holds only in-frame clones, not every one. The table includes 110,000 or so clones, about 82% detected once. Material: PBMCs. The receptors here all came from a man aged 18 to 29 in good health and CMV-seronegative.

This clone appeared once. V usage is TRBV7-9 and J usage is TRBJ1-5; D is ambiguous. Germline V gene sequence: CDR1 SEHNR, CDR2 FQNEAQ (reference sequence). The ends were cut back, 7 bases at V and 5 bases at J, with 9 bases in the middle. This CDR3 has 12 residues. CDR3: CASNREDQPQHF. In DNA form, the CDR3 reads TGTGCCAGCAACCGAGAGGATCAGCCCCAGCATTTT.

The chain couples TRBV6-5 to TRBJ2-7, with D perhaps matching TRBD1 (5 bases). The V end was cut by 0 bases, the J end by 6 bases, with 12 bases between. Per the germline V gene, CDR1 is MNHEY and CDR2 is SVGAGI. The CDR3 is made up of 14 amino acids. The CDR3 DNA reads TGTGCCAGCAGTTACTCCCCCCAGGGTCCCGAGCAGTACTTC. This translates into CASSYSPQGPEQYF.

The chain employs TRBV27 and TRBJ1-1; D uncertain. V lost 4 bases and J 0 bases, leaving 15 bases between the germline ends. CDR1 and CDR2 (germline): MNHEY, SMNVEV (reference sequence). The CDR3 is 16 residues long. The CDR3 nucleotides read TGTGCCAGCAGTTCGGAGGAAAGGTCTCTGAACACTGAAGCTTTCTTT. Translated: CASSSEERSLNTEAFF.

The rearrangement joins TRBV6-1 to TRBJ1-1; weak D call: TRBD1 (5 bases). V gave up 7 bases and J gave up 3 bases, with 18 bases separating them. CDR1 and CDR2 from the germline V gene are MNHNS and SASEGT. The CDR3 has 15 amino acids. The CDR3 protein is CASITKGVVYTEAFF. In nucleotides, the CDR3 is TGTGCCAGCATCACCAAAGGGGTCGTGTACACTGAAGCTTTCTTT.

This rearrangement joins TRBV5-1 to TRBJ2-3; 11 positions agree with TRBD2. The ends lost 1 base at V and 2 bases at J; junction bases unmatched: 3. CDR1 SGHRS and CDR2 YFSETQ come from the germline V gene. This CDR3 contains 16 residues. CDR3 amino acids: CASSLSSGGYTDTQYF. Here the CDR3 DNA reads TGCGCCAGCAGCTTGTCTAGCGGGGGGTACACAGATACGCAGTATTTT. Together with reference TRBV5-1 and TRBJ2-3, the CDR3 gives the full variable domain: KAGVTQTPRYLIKTRGQQVTLSCSPISGHRSVSWYQQTPGQGLQFLFEYFSETQRNKGNFPGRFSGRQFSNSRSEMNVSTLELGDSALYLCASSLSSGGYTDTQYFGPGTRLTVL.

The rearrangement links TRBV9 to TRBJ2-7, with TRBD1 matching 8 bases. V lost 4 bases and J lost 3; bases outside the gene matches: 3. This CDR3 region has 13 residues. Germline CDR1 reads SGDLS; CDR2 reads YYNGEE. CDR3 bases: TGTGCCAGCAGCTACGGACAGGGCTACGAGCAGTACTTC. It is translated as CASSYGQGYEQYF.

The chain recombines TRBV14 with TRBJ1-4, with 7 positions matching TRBD1. Germline-derived CDR1 and CDR2 are SGHDN and FVKESK. V gave up 1 base and J gave up 8 bases; unmatched junction bases: 7. CDR3 size: 15 residues. The CDR3 DNA reads as TGTGCCAGCAGCCAAGTACCCAGGGGGGACGAAAAACTGTTTTTT. Amino acids: CASSQVPRGDEKLFF.

V and J are TRBV13 and TRBJ2-6; a possible D gene is TRBD2 (5 bases). The CDR3 is 17 amino acids. The V end was cut by 0 bases, the J end by 0 bases, with 9 bases between. Germline CDR1 is PRHDT and CDR2 is FYEKMQ (reference sequence). DNA of the CDR3: TGTGCCAGCAGCTTAGGGGACCGGGACTCTGGGGCCAACGTCCTGACTTTC. Encoded protein: CASSLGDRDSGANVLTF. Looking up the rest from reference TRBV13 and TRBJ2-6 gives the full variable domain: AAGVIQSPRHLIKEKRETATLKCYPIPRHDTVYWYQQGPGQDPQFLISFYEKMQSDKGSIPDRFSAQQFSDYHSELNMSSLELGDSALYFCASSLGDRDSGANVLTFGAGSRLTVL.

The V call is TRBV9, the J call TRBJ2-1, with D possibly being TRBD2 (6 bases). Between the trimmed V and J ends, which lost 3 bases and 7 bases, there was a span of 17 bases. The CDR3 totals 15 residues. Germline loops: CDR1 SGDLS, CDR2 YYNGEE. The CDR3 is CASSAGGRPNNEQFF. For the CDR3, the DNA is TGTGCCAGCAGCGCCGGGGGACGCCCCAATAATGAGCAGTTCTTC.